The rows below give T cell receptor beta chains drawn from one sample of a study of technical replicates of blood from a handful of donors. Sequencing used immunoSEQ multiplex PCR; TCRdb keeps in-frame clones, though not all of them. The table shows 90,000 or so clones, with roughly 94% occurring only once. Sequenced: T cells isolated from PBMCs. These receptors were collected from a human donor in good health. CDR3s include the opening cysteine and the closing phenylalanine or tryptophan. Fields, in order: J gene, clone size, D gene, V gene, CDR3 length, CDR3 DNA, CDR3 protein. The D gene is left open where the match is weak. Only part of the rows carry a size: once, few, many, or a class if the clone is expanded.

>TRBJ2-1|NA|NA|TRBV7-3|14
TGTGCCAGCAGCTCCGGGTACTTCTACAATGAGCAGTTCTTC
CASSSGYFYNEQFF
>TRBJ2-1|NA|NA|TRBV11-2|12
TGTGCCAGCAGCGGTACAGGGTATGAGCAGTTCTTC
CASSGTGYEQFF
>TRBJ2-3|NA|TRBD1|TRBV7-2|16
TGTGCCAGCAGCAGAGAAGACAGGGTTGGAACAGATACGCAGTATTTT
CASSREDRVGTDTQYF
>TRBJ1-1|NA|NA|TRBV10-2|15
TGCGCCAGCAGTTGGCCTACAGGGCCGGACACTGAAGCTTTCTTT
CASSWPTGPDTEAFF
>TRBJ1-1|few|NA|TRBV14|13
TGTGCCAGCAGCCAAGGGAACAGTCTTTGGGCTTTCTTT
CASSQGNSLWAFF
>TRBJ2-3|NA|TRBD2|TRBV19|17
TGTGCCAGTAGTATGGATGCTAGCGGGACTAGCACAGATACGCAGTATTTT
CASSMDASGTSTDTQYF
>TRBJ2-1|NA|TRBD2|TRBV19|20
TGTGCCAGTAGTATGCCCGGACTAGCGGGAGGGCATGGCTCCTACAATGAGCAGTTCTTC
CASSMPGLAGGHGSYNEQFF
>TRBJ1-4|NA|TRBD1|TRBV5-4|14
TGTGCCAGCAGTTACAGGGGGGATGCTGAAAAACTGTTTTTT
CASSYRGDAEKLFF
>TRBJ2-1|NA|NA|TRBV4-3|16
TGCGCCAGCAGCCAAGACCCACTAGCTCCTCACAATGAGCAGTTCTTC
CASSQDPLAPHNEQFF
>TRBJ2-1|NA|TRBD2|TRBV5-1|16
TGCGCCAGCAGTATAAATAGCGGGGGGATCTACAATGAGCAGTTCTTC
CASSINSGGIYNEQFF
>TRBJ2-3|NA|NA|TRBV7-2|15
TGTGCCAGCAGCTTAACACGTTTCTTCACAGATACGCAGTATTTT
CASSLTRFFTDTQYF
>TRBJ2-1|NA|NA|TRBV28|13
TGTGCCAGCGGAAGAGGGAACTACAATGAGCAGTTCTTC
CASGRGNYNEQFF
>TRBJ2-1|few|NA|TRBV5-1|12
TGCGCCAGCAGCCGTAGCGGAGCCGAGCAGTTCTTC
CASSRSGAEQFF
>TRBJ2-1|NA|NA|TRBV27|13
TGTGCCAGCAGTTTTTCAGCGTACAATGAGCAGTTCTTC
CASSFSAYNEQFF
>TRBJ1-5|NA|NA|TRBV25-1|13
TGTGCCAGCAGTGAACGGGGCAATCAGCCCCAGCATTTT
CASSERGNQPQHF
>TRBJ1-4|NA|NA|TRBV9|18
TGTGCCAGCAGCCTCACAAGCCGGGCCACGGGGGGTAATGAAAAACTGTTTTTT
CASSLTSRATGGNEKLFF